This T cell receptor (beta chain) was found in a study of blood T cell repertoires in COVID-19. Overall study: Samples representing acute and convalescent COVID-19 were sourced from the United States, Italy and Spain. The analysed material was cDNA or gDNA that came from T cells, B-cell-depleted T cells, or PBMCs.

V lost 4 bases, J lost 4 bases, and 12 bases stayed unmatched. The CDR3 length is 16 residues. Germline CDR1 and CDR2: SGHDT and YYEEEE. Source study methods: The authors estimated nucleated cell counts from reference gene primer amplification. Profiled with immunoSEQ multiplex PCR; TCRdb holds only in-frame clones, not every one. V and J calls and clone size are as listed in that table; D and trimming were resolved from the DNA. The repertoire holds just under 95,000 clones, with roughly 80% as singletons. The receptor's source is a man in his fifties or sixties who had recovered from COVID-19. Sequenced input: peripheral blood. The chain recombines TRBV5-6 with TRBJ2-7; 9 positions agree with TRBD2. The CDR3 loop reads CASSPPTSGLLYEQYF. The CDR3 DNA reads TGTGCCAGCAGCCCCCCGACTAGCGGCCTTTTATACGAGCAGTACTTC.